This T cell receptor beta chain comes out of a study of tumor-infiltrating lymphocytes in primary liver carcinoma. Study context: Patients of both sexes were 30 to 69 years old. The tumors ranged from roughly 4.2 to 11 cm across and fell within stage T1-T3 N0M0. Samples returned roughly 3.65 to 7.13 million productive TCRbeta reads, a yield that was similar across tissue types.

Germline V gene lookup returns CDR1 MNHEY and CDR2 SVGEGT. There are 13 residues in the CDR3. Trimming pared 6 bases from V and 4 bases from J, leaving 12 bases between. Without any cell sorting, roughly 20-32 mg of bulk tissue yielded co-extracted RNA and DNA. With a constant-region primer, TCR beta cDNA was made from approximately 450 ng of total RNA. TCR beta libraries came from three nested multiplex PCR rounds using slightly modified ARM-PCR. Each of the first two PCR rounds ran around 10 cycles with TRBV1-TRBV30 forward and C-beta reverse primers. Each CDR3 protein is one row after TCRdb ran MiXCR on the multiplex PCR reads. The sample records 90,000 to 140,000 distinct CDR3 sequences, roughly 85% being singletons.

This TCR came from a man aged 40-49 years with primary liver carcinoma and hepatitis B virus infection. The sequenced sample was liver tumor tissue from sampling region 3. Subset of the sample: tumor region T3, left-lateral pole. The chain joins TRBV6-2 or TRBV6-3 to TRBJ1-1, with a weak D call TRBD1 (6 bases). CDR3 nucleotides: TGTGCCAGCAGAGGGGACAACCTCACTGAAGCTTTCTTT. The encoded protein is CASRGDNLTEAFF.